This is a list of T cell receptor beta chains from one sample in a study of blood T cells in healthy people across ages. TCRdb re-derived calls from the 5' RACE reads in MiXCR, one entry per CDR3 protein. Among about 930,000 distinct CDR3 sequences listed, 25% to 30% were seen once. The sample was also reused in another study, on T cells of mothers and their children.

The source material was blood. The receptor source for this set is a middle-aged woman in good health. Both conserved end residues are part of each CDR3. The D gene is left open where the match is weak. Expanded clones get a size class; other rows say once, few or many, or leave the size out.

j_gene: TRBJ1-2
v_gene: TRBV7-8
abundance: NA
d_gene: NA
CDR3aa: CASGYGRETYGYTF
CDR3nt: TGTGCCAGCGGATATGGACGTGAAACCTATGGCTACACCTTC

j_gene: TRBJ2-1
v_gene: TRBV5-6
abundance: many
d_gene: NA
CDR3aa: CASSLGAGVHNEQFF
CDR3nt: TGTGCCAGCAGCTTGGGGGCAGGGGTCCACAATGAGCAGTTCTTC

j_gene: TRBJ2-5
v_gene: TRBV20-1
abundance: NA
d_gene: NA
CDR3aa: CSARRARNNEQYF
CDR3nt: TGCAGTGCTAGAAGGGCGAGGAACAATGAGCAGTACTTC

j_gene: TRBJ1-2
v_gene: TRBV3-1
abundance: few
d_gene: NA
CDR3aa: CASSQRRDNYGYTF
CDR3nt: TGTGCCAGCAGCCAACGGAGGGATAACTATGGCTACACCTTC

j_gene: TRBJ2-5
v_gene: TRBV7-2
abundance: once
d_gene: TRBD1
CDR3aa: CASSPRGTGGSETQYF
CDR3nt: TGTGCCAGCAGCCCCCGGGGGACAGGGGGTAGCGAGACCCAGTACTTC

j_gene: TRBJ1-2
v_gene: TRBV7-2
abundance: NA
d_gene: NA
CDR3aa: CASSSSQGTGGYTF
CDR3nt: TGTGCCAGCAGCTCGTCCCAGGGGACGGGGGGCTACACCTTC

j_gene: TRBJ2-7
v_gene: TRBV20-1
abundance: many
d_gene: NA
CDR3aa: CSARDFGRTYEQYF
CDR3nt: TGCAGTGCTAGAGATTTTGGCAGGACCTACGAGCAGTACTTC

j_gene: TRBJ2-7
v_gene: TRBV30
abundance: few
d_gene: NA
CDR3aa: CASRSAGVVEQYF
CDR3nt: TGTGCCTCCAGAAGCGCAGGGGTGGTCGAGCAGTACTTC

j_gene: TRBJ1-3
v_gene: TRBV6-5
abundance: NA
d_gene: NA
CDR3aa: CASSSWTGNTIYF
CDR3nt: TGTGCCAGCAGTTCCTGGACAGGAAACACCATATATTTT

j_gene: TRBJ1-1
v_gene: TRBV7-2
abundance: few
d_gene: NA
CDR3aa: CASSLAAGIMNTEAFF
CDR3nt: TGTGCCAGCAGCTTAGCTGCAGGGATTATGAACACTGAAGCTTTCTTT

j_gene: TRBJ1-5
v_gene: TRBV20-1
abundance: few
d_gene: NA
CDR3aa: CSARGPNQPQHF
CDR3nt: TGCAGTGCTAGGGGGCCCAATCAGCCCCAGCATTTT

j_gene: TRBJ2-1
v_gene: TRBV28
abundance: NA
d_gene: TRBD2
CDR3aa: CASRDGLATYNEQFF
CDR3nt: TGTGCCAGCAGGGACGGACTAGCGACCTACAATGAGCAGTTCTTC

j_gene: TRBJ2-3
v_gene: TRBV29-1
abundance: NA
d_gene: NA
CDR3aa: CSVEDREGTQADTQYF
CDR3nt: TGCAGCGTTGAAGACAGGGAAGGAACACAGGCAGATACGCAGTATTTT

j_gene: TRBJ1-3
v_gene: TRBV30
abundance: few
d_gene: NA
CDR3aa: CAWTTVLGNTIYF
CDR3nt: TGTGCCTGGACTACGGTTCTTGGAAACACCATATATTTT

j_gene: TRBJ2-3
v_gene: TRBV10-3
abundance: many
d_gene: NA
CDR3aa: CAISEGRPTDTQYF
CDR3nt: TGTGCCATCAGTGAGGGGAGGCCCACAGATACGCAGTATTTT

j_gene: TRBJ1-5
v_gene: TRBV28
abundance: NA
d_gene: NA
CDR3aa: CASRPGAYNQPQHF
CDR3nt: TGTGCCAGCAGGCCTGGGGCCTACAATCAGCCCCAGCATTTT

j_gene: TRBJ2-5
v_gene: TRBV24-1
abundance: many
d_gene: TRBD2
CDR3aa: CATSDLELAGGQETQYF
CDR3nt: TGTGCCACCAGTGATTTGGAACTAGCGGGGGGACAAGAGACCCAGTACTTC

j_gene: TRBJ1-2
v_gene: TRBV11-2
abundance: NA
d_gene: NA
CDR3aa: CASSLVDGSNYGYTF
CDR3nt: TGTGCCAGCAGCTTAGTGGACGGGTCGAACTATGGCTACACCTTC

j_gene: TRBJ1-2
v_gene: TRBV27
abundance: NA
d_gene: NA
CDR3aa: CASSSRTHYGYTF
CDR3nt: TGTGCCAGCAGTTCTAGGACACACTATGGCTACACCTTC

j_gene: TRBJ2-6
v_gene: TRBV27
abundance: few
d_gene: TRBD1
CDR3aa: CASSFYRGDRAISGANVLTF
CDR3nt: TGTGCCAGCAGTTTTTACCGTGGGGACAGGGCGATCTCTGGGGCCAACGTCCTGACTTTC

j_gene: TRBJ1-2
v_gene: TRBV7-2
abundance: few
d_gene: NA
CDR3aa: CASSSYLESYGYTF
CDR3nt: TGTGCCAGCAGCTCGTATTTAGAGTCGTATGGCTACACCTTC

j_gene: TRBJ2-2
v_gene: TRBV27
abundance: few
d_gene: TRBD1
CDR3aa: CASSYNRGDGELFF
CDR3nt: TGTGCCAGCAGTTACAACAGGGGAGACGGGGAGCTGTTTTTT

j_gene: TRBJ2-2
v_gene: TRBV7-7
abundance: NA
d_gene: NA
CDR3aa: CTSSSADRTGELFF
CDR3nt: TGTACTAGCAGCTCAGCCGACAGGACCGGGGAGCTGTTTTTT

j_gene: TRBJ1-1
v_gene: TRBV14
abundance: few
d_gene: NA
CDR3aa: CASSQDSSGRNTEAFF
CDR3nt: TGTGCCAGCAGCCAAGACTCCTCGGGGAGAAACACTGAAGCTTTCTTT

j_gene: TRBJ2-1
v_gene: TRBV3-1
abundance: many
d_gene: TRBD2
CDR3aa: CASSQDTRGGLYNEQFF
CDR3nt: TGTGCCAGCAGCCAAGATACGCGGGGGGGCCTCTACAATGAGCAGTTCTTC

j_gene: TRBJ2-3
v_gene: TRBV5-1
abundance: NA
d_gene: NA
CDR3aa: CASSLNWGIRDTQYF
CDR3nt: TGCGCCAGCAGCTTGAATTGGGGAATCAGGGATACGCAGTATTTT

j_gene: TRBJ2-1
v_gene: TRBV2
abundance: NA
d_gene: NA
CDR3aa: CASSDFYEQFF
CDR3nt: TGTGCCAGCAGTGACTTCTATGAGCAGTTCTTC

j_gene: TRBJ2-3
v_gene: TRBV24-1
abundance: few
d_gene: TRBD1
CDR3aa: CATSDFGQGRADTQYF
CDR3nt: TGTGCCACCAGTGACTTCGGACAGGGAAGGGCAGATACGCAGTATTTT

j_gene: TRBJ2-7
v_gene: TRBV20-1
abundance: many
d_gene: TRBD1
CDR3aa: CSAPGTGDFYEQYF
CDR3nt: TGCAGTGCGCCCGGGACAGGGGACTTCTACGAGCAGTACTTC

j_gene: TRBJ2-7
v_gene: TRBV30
abundance: few
d_gene: TRBD1
CDR3aa: CAWSRQGVRSYKQYF
CDR3nt: TGTGCCTGGAGTCGCCAGGGGGTTCGCTCCTACAAGCAGTACTTC

j_gene: TRBJ2-5
v_gene: TRBV7-2
abundance: NA
d_gene: NA
CDR3aa: CASSKRSGDQETQYF
CDR3nt: TGTGCCAGCAGCAAGCGGTCTGGGGACCAAGAGACCCAGTACTTC

j_gene: TRBJ2-1
v_gene: TRBV7-8
abundance: NA
d_gene: NA
CDR3aa: CASSLGTAPFF
CDR3nt: TGTGCCAGCAGCTTAGGAACTGCTCCGTTCTTC